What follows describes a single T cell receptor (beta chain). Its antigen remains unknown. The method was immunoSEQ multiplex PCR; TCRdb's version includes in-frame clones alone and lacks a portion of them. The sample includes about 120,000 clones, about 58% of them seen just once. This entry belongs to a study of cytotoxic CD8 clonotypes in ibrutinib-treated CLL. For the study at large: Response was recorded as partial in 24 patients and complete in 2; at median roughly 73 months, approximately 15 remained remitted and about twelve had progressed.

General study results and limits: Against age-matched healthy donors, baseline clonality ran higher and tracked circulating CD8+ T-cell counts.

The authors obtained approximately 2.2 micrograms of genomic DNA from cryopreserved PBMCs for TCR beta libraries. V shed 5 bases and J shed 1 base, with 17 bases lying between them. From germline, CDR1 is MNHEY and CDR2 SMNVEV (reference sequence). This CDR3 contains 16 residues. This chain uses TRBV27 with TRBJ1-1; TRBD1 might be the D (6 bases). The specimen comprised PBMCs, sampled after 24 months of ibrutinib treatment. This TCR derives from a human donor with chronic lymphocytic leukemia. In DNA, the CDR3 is TGTGCCAGCAGTCCGAGGACAGCACTATGGAACACTGAAGCTTTCTTT. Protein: CASSPRTALWNTEAFF.